The clone carrying this T cell receptor beta chain has only a few counts. V gave up 0 bases and J gave up 5 bases; unmatched junction bases: 4. CDR1 is SGHAT, CDR2 FQNNGV, per germline. The CDR3 runs 15 residues. These data are taken from a study of cytomegalovirus exposure and HLA in healthy donors. Here immunoSEQ multiplex PCR was the method, and the copy in TCRdb shows in-frame clones only, minus some. This table has about 160,000 clones, approximately 86% appearing once. This receptor was obtained from a woman under 30 in good health and CMV-seronegative. Sequenced: PBMCs. The rearrangement links TRBV11-2 to TRBJ1-5, with 7 nucleotides matching TRBD1. This chain's CDR3 is CASSLDGTAYQPQHF. The CDR3 DNA sequence: TGTGCCAGCAGCTTAGACGGGACAGCTTATCAGCCCCAGCATTTT.